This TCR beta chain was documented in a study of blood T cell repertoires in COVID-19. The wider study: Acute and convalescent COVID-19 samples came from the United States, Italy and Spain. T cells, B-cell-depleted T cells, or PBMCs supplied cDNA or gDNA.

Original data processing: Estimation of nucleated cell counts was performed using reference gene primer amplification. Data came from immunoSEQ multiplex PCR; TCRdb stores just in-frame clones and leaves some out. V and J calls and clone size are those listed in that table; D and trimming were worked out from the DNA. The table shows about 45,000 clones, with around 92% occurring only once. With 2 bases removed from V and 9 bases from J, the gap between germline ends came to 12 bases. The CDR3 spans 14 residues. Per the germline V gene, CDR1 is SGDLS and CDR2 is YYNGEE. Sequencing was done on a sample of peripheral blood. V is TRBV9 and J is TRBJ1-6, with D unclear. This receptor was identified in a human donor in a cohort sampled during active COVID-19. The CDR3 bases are TGTGCCAGCAGCGTCAGGCAGTCAGGTTCACCCCTCCACTTT. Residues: CASSVRQSGSPLHF.